These 14 T cell receptor beta chains share one sample of origin, sequenced in a study of T cells after yellow fever vaccination. From the 5' RACE reads, TCRdb called clonotypes with MiXCR, one entry per CDR3 protein. The sample has around 320,000 distinct CDR3 sequences; approximately 4% are singletons. The input for sequencing was PBMCs, taken 15 days after the yellow fever booster vaccination. The origin of the receptors is a man aged 18 to 30 who received the YFV17D yellow fever vaccine.

Many counts were recorded for this clonotype. The chain combines TRBV27 with TRBJ1-4; weak D call: TRBD1 (6 bases). The V gene lost 2 bases and the J gene lost 5 bases, with 9 bases spanning the gap. The CDR3 length is 14 residues. Germline V gene lookup returns CDR1 MNHEY and CDR2 SMNVEV (reference sequence). Here the CDR3 reads CASSLRGWNEKLFF. CDR3 coding DNA: TGTGCCAGCAGTTTAAGGGGGTGGAATGAAAAACTGTTTTTT. Complete variable domain (other parts from reference TRBV27 and TRBJ1-4): EAQVTQNPRYLITVTGKKLTVTCSQNMNHEYMSWYRQDPGLGLRQIYYSMNVEVTDKGDVPEGYKVSRKEKRNFPLILESPSPNQTSLYFCASSLRGWNEKLFFGSGTQLSVL.

This clonotype was seen only a few times. The CDR3 sequence is CSVDLLTGLGGYTF. DNA for the CDR3: TGCAGCGTAGACCTCTTGACAGGATTGGGAGGCTACACCTTC. The V and J genes are TRBV29-1 and TRBJ1-2; maybe TRBD1 (6 bases). Trimming removed 6 bases from V and 8 bases from J, with 22 bases in between. CDR1 SQVTM and CDR2 ANQGSEA come from the germline V gene. The CDR3 has 14 amino acids.

In this sample, this clonotype turned up many times. The chain links TRBV5-1 to TRBJ2-3, with TRBD1 matching 10 bases. The germline V gene encodes CDR1 SGHRS and CDR2 YFSETQ. V shed 0 bases, J shed 6 bases, and the junction held 4 bases outside the gene matches. The CDR3 loop spans 15 amino acids. CDR3 residues: CASSLAGTGEDTQYF. In DNA form, the CDR3 reads TGCGCCAGCAGCTTGGCCGGGACAGGGGAGGATACGCAGTATTTT.

Note on this clonotype: This may arise from a read error, as a much more abundant clone is one base away. Because the CDR3 is missing its conserved closing phenylalanine or tryptophan, this is likely a read error. The chain is built from TRBV5-1 and TRBJ1-3; D unclear. CDR3 size: 14 residues. V lost 0 bases and J lost 0, with 4 bases in between. The germline gives CDR1 SGHRS, CDR2 YFSETQ. The CDR3 spells CASSLGDSGNTIYS. DNA of the CDR3: TGCGCCAGCAGCTTGGGGGACTCTGGAAACACCATATATTCT.

This clonotype was counted a few times. J is TRBJ2-7 and V is TRBV18, with unresolved D. Looked up from germline, CDR1 is KGHSH and CDR2 is LQKENI. CDR3 length equals 15 residues. V dropped 4 bases and J dropped 2 bases, with 15 bases sitting between them. The CDR3 sequence is CASSLGLRDTYEQYF. CDR3 coding DNA: TGTGCCAGCTCACTGGGCCTCCGAGACACCTACGAGCAGTACTTC. Drawing the rest from reference TRBV18 and TRBJ2-7, the complete variable domain is NAGVMQNPRHLVRRRGQEARLRCSPMKGHSHVYWYRQLPEEGLKFMVYLQKENIIDESGMPKERFSAEFPKEGPSILRIQQVVRGDSAAYFCASSLGLRDTYEQYFGPGTRLTVT.

This sequence joins TRBV20-1 and TRBJ1-1, with 7 bases fitting TRBD1. This CDR3 spans 15 amino acids. Germline V CDR1 and CDR2: DFQATT, SNEGSKA (reference sequence). Trimming cost V 5 bases and J 5 bases; bases outside gene matches: 14. The CDR3, as DNA: TGCAGTGCTCAGAGGCCGGGGACAGCAACAACTGAAGCTTTCTTT. Translation gives CSAQRPGTATTEAFF.

The V call is TRBV28, the J call TRBJ2-1; D is possibly TRBD2 (6 bases). The CDR3 loop spans 14 amino acids. The germline CDR1 and CDR2 sequences are MDHEN and SYDVKM. Deletions cut 5 bases from V and 9 bases from J, with 17 bases between. DNA of the CDR3: TGTGCCAGCAGTACCGCGGACTACGCGCCTGAGCAGTTCTTC. Protein: CASSTADYAPEQFF.

There are many counts of this clonotype. This chain links TRBV7-2 with TRBJ1-1; no firm D call. In germline, CDR1 is SGHTA, CDR2 FQGNSA. This CDR3 contains 11 residues. V gave up 4 bases and J gave up 10 bases, with 10 bases separating them. The CDR3 sequence: CASSSRGAAFF. CDR3 in DNA: TGTGCCAGCAGCTCGAGAGGAGCAGCTTTCTTT.

There are many counts of this clonotype. The chain recombines TRBV7-9 with TRBJ1-1; D is unclear. Germline V gives CDR1 SEHNR, CDR2 FQNEAQ (reference sequence). CDR3 length: 11 residues. V lost 3 bases and J lost 9, with 8 bases in between. CDR3 region: CASSFYDQAFF. CDR3 in DNA: TGTGCCAGCAGCTTCTATGACCAAGCTTTCTTT.

This clonotype was seen ten or more times. This chain joins TRBV12-3 or TRBV12-4 and TRBJ2-5; D might be TRBD1 or TRBD2, each matching 5 bases. The CDR3 is made up of 14 amino acids. Trimming left V 7 bases short and J 3 bases short, with 15 bases between. This CDR3 is CASMSQLGEETQYF. The CDR3, as DNA: TGTGCCAGCATGAGCCAACTGGGGGAAGAGACCCAGTACTTC.

This clonotype was seen more than once but under ten times. The chain employs TRBV20-1 and TRBJ2-3; D is possibly TRBD2 (6 bases). V lost 3 bases, J lost 1 base, and 14 bases lay in between. Germline lookup yields CDR1 DFQATT and CDR2 SNEGSKA (reference sequence). The CDR3 consists of 15 residues. The CDR3, as DNA: TGCAGTGCTAGTGTGGCAGGGACTGGCACAGATACGCAGTATTTT. Translated: CSASVAGTGTDTQYF.

Many counts were recorded for this clonotype. The rearrangement uses TRBV5-1 and TRBJ2-2, with TRBD1 matching 9 bases. V gave up 4 bases and J gave up 4 bases; unmatched junction bases: 5. The CDR3 loop spans 15 amino acids. Germline V gene sequence: CDR1 SGHRS, CDR2 YFSETQ. CDR3 region: CASSRQGVSTGELFF. The CDR3 DNA follows: TGCGCCAGCAGCAGACAGGGGGTTAGCACCGGGGAGCTGTTTTTT.

V and J are TRBV6-5 and TRBJ2-3, with 8 bases aligning to TRBD1. Losses at the gene ends were 6 bases for V and 4 bases for J; bases not matched to a gene: 9. This CDR3 region has 15 residues. Germline CDR1 reads MNHEY; CDR2 reads SVGAGI. The CDR3 bases are TGTGCCAGCAGCGATCTTGACAGGGGCCCAGATACGCAGTATTTT. It is translated as CASSDLDRGPDTQYF.

This clonotype was observed a few times. J is TRBJ2-7 and V is TRBV27; 8 nucleotides align to TRBD2. Trimming removed 6 bases from V and 4 bases from J; junction bases left unmatched: 11. Germline CDR1 is MNHEY and CDR2 is SMNVEV (reference sequence). CDR3 length: 15 amino acids. The CDR3 DNA sequence: TGTGCCAGCAGCCCTTTCCGGGGGGGCATTTACGAGCAGTACTTC. Encoded protein: CASSPFRGGIYEQYF.